This T cell receptor (beta chain) was found in a study of T-cell memory formation after mild COVID-19. Study results and caveats: Nothing showed for sure that second-wave clones peaking on day 37 were SARS-CoV-2 specific. CD4/CD8 balance characterized clones contracting day 15 to 85, and CD4+ skew characterized later expanders.

The CDR3 is made up of 14 amino acids. The V gene lost 3 bases and the J gene lost 0 bases, with 8 bases spanning the gap. With constant-segment primers, 5'RACE yielded cDNA libraries of TCR alpha and TCR beta that carried sample barcodes and UMIs. TCRdb recomputed calls from the 5' RACE reads with MiXCR, one row per CDR3 protein. The sample holds 350,000 to 500,000 distinct CDR3 sequences; about a quarter are singletons and the top ten take 13%. As regards this clonotype: Its specificity is not known. A single base separates this from a much larger clone, so it may be a read error.

The chain uses TRBV12-3 or TRBV12-4 and TRBJ1-1; tentative D call: TRBD1 (6 bases). This clonotype originated in an adult woman who had mild COVID-19 (a few samples of this study predate the infection). Cell type and time point are not known. The sequenced sample was PBMCs or a T cell subset sorted from them (not recorded which). The DNA of the CDR3 is TGTGCCAGCAGTTTCACAGGGATGAACACTGAAGCTTTCTTT. Its translation is CASSFTGMNTEAFF.